This T cell receptor (beta chain) was found in a study of CD8+CD57+ T cells in acquired aplastic anemia. At the level of the study: Sorted CD4+ and CD8+ cell DNA averaged around 3.3 ug.

TCR beta VDJ and CDR3 profiling used genomic DNA as template. TCRdb ran MiXCR on the reads and lists one entry per CDR3 protein. This sample yields approximately 250,000 distinct CDR3 sequences, of which 82% are seen a single time; roughly 42% belongs to the top ten. The CDR3 covers 14 residues. The germline V gene has CDR1 SGHTA and CDR2 FQGTGA. In patients chosen for sequencing, flow cytometry had shown CD8+CD57+ cell expansion. None of the patients had been given any therapy when their blood was sampled. Points from the study as a whole: Overlapping CD8+ CDR3 repertoires of patients and controls contained roughly 27 shared sequences. CD8+ Simpson's diversity did not differ significantly between patients and controls.

Note on this clonotype: What it binds is unknown. Germline is not matched at one junction end, which may reflect a read error.

The sequencing sample was made of sorted CD4+, CD8+, or CD8+CD57+ T cells (not recorded which) from PBMCs. The genes are TRBV7-3 and TRBJ1-1; D might be TRBD1 (6 bases). The receptor was derived from a human donor with aplastic anemia. The CDR3 loop is CASSVGGFTTEAFF. The CDR3 DNA reads TGTGCCAGCAGCGTAGGGGGTTTTACCACTGAGGCTTTCTTT. Looking up the rest from reference TRBV7-3 and TRBJ1-1 gives the full variable domain: GAGVSQTPSNKVTEKGKYVELRCDPISGHTALYWYRQSLGQGPEFLIYFQGTGAADDSGLPNDRFFAVRPEGSVSTLKIQRTERGDSAVYLCASSVGGFTTEAFFGQGTRLTVV.